The clone carrying this TCR beta chain was seen a few times. Its antigen remains unidentified. Germline V CDR1 and CDR2: MNHEY, SVGAGI. Trimming left V 2 bases short and J 8 bases short, with 7 bases between. This CDR3 has 13 residues. The sample originates from a study of cytomegalovirus exposure and HLA in healthy donors. Whole-study findings and limits: Prior analysis indicated that the majority of TCR beta V segments exhibited productivity approximately 87% or approximately 30% of the time. Indistinguishable V segments such as TRBV6-2 and TRBV6-3 were excluded.

Researchers ran the PCR with 60 Vbeta and 13 Jbeta primers. This table comes from immunoSEQ multiplex PCR, and its TCRdb copy is limited to in-frame clones, with some not included. The table has roughly 180,000 clones, over 75% seen once. Participants comprised healthy donors of bone marrow. The rearrangement uses TRBV6-5 and TRBJ1-6; no definite D call. This TCR was recovered from a man aged 18 to 30 in good health and CMV-seropositive. The sample was PBMCs. The CDR3 loop is CASSYRSDSPLHF. In nucleotides, the CDR3 is TGTGCCAGCAGTTACCGGAGCGATTCACCCCTCCACTTT.